A selection of T cell receptor beta chains follows, all from one sample in a study of blood T cell repertoires in COVID-19. Sequenced by immunoSEQ multiplex PCR; TCRdb stores in-frame clones only, minus some. The table has roughly 40,000 clones, 76% seen once; the top ten hold about 27%. Input material: peripheral blood. These receptors all come from a man older than 75 with acute or convalescent COVID-19. CDR3s include the opening cysteine and the closing phenylalanine or tryptophan. Each record gives: J gene, clone size, D gene, V gene, CDR3 DNA, CDR3 protein. The D gene is left open where the match is weak. Size is omitted from some rows. Given values are once, few, many or a class for expanded clones.

TRBJ2-3 - - TRBV6-5 TGTGCCAGTCAGGGATTCCGCACAGATACGCAGTATTTT CASQGFRTDTQYF
TRBJ2-3 - TRBD2 TRBV5-1 TGCGCCAGCAGCTTGGCTGCGGGGGGGCCGGGCACAGATACGCAGTATTTT CASSLAAGGPGTDTQYF
TRBJ1-3 - - TRBV7-9 TGTGCCAGCACCTCAGCAGGAGGGGCGGGCTGGAGCTCTGGAAACACCATATATTTT CASTSAGGAGWSSGNTIYF
TRBJ2-5 - - TRBV6-5 TGTGCCAGCAGTTTGAACAGGGGAGGAGAGACCCAGTACTTC CASSLNRGGETQYF
TRBJ2-1 - TRBD2 TRBV5-5 TGTGCCAGCAGCTGGACTAGCGGGTACAATGAGCAGTTCTTC CASSWTSGYNEQFF
TRBJ1-4 - - TRBV12-3/TRBV12-4 TGTGCCTCAGGATCAACTAATGAAAAACTGTTTTTT CASGSTNEKLFF
TRBJ2-3 - - TRBV19 TGTGCCAGTAGTATGAGCGATAAGACAGATACGCAGTATTTT CASSMSDKTDTQYF
TRBJ2-2 - TRBD1 TRBV10-3 TGTGCCGTGCCGGGACAGGGTAGCGGGGAGCTGTTTTTT CAVPGQGSGELFF
TRBJ1-4 few - TRBV15 TGTGCCACCAGCAGAGGACAAGACAGCTATGAAAAACTGTTTTTT CATSRGQDSYEKLFF
TRBJ1-2 few TRBD1 TRBV24-1 TGTGCCACCAGTGACGCCGGGACAGGGGGCTATGGCTACACCTTC CATSDAGTGGYGYTF
TRBJ1-2 once - TRBV7-2 TGTGCCAGCAGCTCCCCAGTGCTTAACTATGGCTACACCTTC CASSSPVLNYGYTF
TRBJ1-6 - - TRBV2 TGTGCCAGCAGTGAAGCGCGGAACAGGGTTGGGCTCCGCCACTTT CASSEARNRVGLRHF
TRBJ2-7 - - TRBV20-1 TGCAGTGCTAGTGCAGGAGGGTACGAGCAGTACTTC CSASAGGYEQYF
TRBJ2-2 - - TRBV3-1/TRBV3-2 TGTGCCAGCAGCCAATACATAGGGAGGAACACCGGGGAGCTGTTTTTT CASSQYIGRNTGELFF
TRBJ2-1 - TRBD2 TRBV11-2 TGTGCCAGCAGCTCGGGACTAGGCTCCTACAATGAGCAGTTCTTC CASSSGLGSYNEQFF
TRBJ2-3 - TRBD2 TRBV19 TGTGCCAGTACCCGGACTAGCGGGCGCACAGATACGCAGTATTTT CASTRTSGRTDTQYF
TRBJ1-2 - TRBD1 TRBV5-5 TGTGCCAGCAGCGCCCGGGACAGGGGATATGGCTACACCTTC CASSARDRGYGYTF
TRBJ2-2 medium-sized TRBD1 TRBV9 TGTGCCAGCAGCTTACGGACAGGGGGCTCGTCCGGGGAGCTGTTTTTT CASSLRTGGSSGELFF
TRBJ1-6 - TRBD1 TRBV5-6 TGTGCCAGCAGCTATAACAGGGGCGATTCACCCCTCCACTTT CASSYNRGDSPLHF
TRBJ2-1 - TRBD2 TRBV11-2 TGTGCCAGCAGCACTAGCGGGTCGTACAATGAGCAGTTCTTC CASSTSGSYNEQFF
TRBJ2-3 - - TRBV5-6 TGTGCCAGCAGCCCAAGACCCCTTCTAGGTACGCAGTATTTT CASSPRPLLGTQYF
TRBJ2-3 few TRBD2 TRBV9 TGTGCCAGCGGACCGGGACTAGGATCTGGGGATACGCAGTATTTT CASGPGLGSGDTQYF
TRBJ1-5 once - TRBV28 TGTGCCAGCAGTAGATCGGGGGGGACGAGGAAGCCCCAGCATTTT CASSRSGGTRKPQHF
TRBJ2-1 - - TRBV7-9 TGTGCCAGCAGCCCCTATGGGCGGGGCTCCTACAATGAGCAGTTCTTC CASSPYGRGSYNEQFF
TRBJ1-2 - - TRBV6-1 TGTGCCAGCAGTGAAGGCGGTGGCTACACCTTC CASSEGGGYTF
TRBJ1-3 - TRBD1 TRBV6-5 TGTGCCAGCAGTAGGACAGGGGTCTCTGGAAACACCATATATTTT CASSRTGVSGNTIYF
TRBJ2-3 - - TRBV28 TGTGCCAGCAGTTACCCGAGGAAGTTGGGCACAGATACGCAGTATTTT CASSYPRKLGTDTQYF
TRBJ2-2 few - TRBV18 TGTGCCAGCTCACCACCAGGAAAGGGAGGCACCGGGGAGCTGTTTTTT CASSPPGKGGTGELFF
TRBJ2-3 - TRBD2 TRBV5-6 TGTGCCAGCAGCTCCCGGACTAGCAGCACAGATACGCAGTATTTT CASSSRTSSTDTQYF
TRBJ2-5 few TRBD2 TRBV10-3 TGTGCCATCTCCTCTAGCGGGGCAGAAGAGACCCAGTACTTC CAISSSGAEETQYF
TRBJ2-7 medium-sized TRBD2 TRBV4-1 TGCGCCAGCAGCCAAGAGGGGACTAGCGGGAGGCAGTACTTC CASSQEGTSGRQYF
TRBJ1-2 - - TRBV5-4 TGTGCCAGCAGCTTGGACAGGGTTTTTTTTTATGGCTACACCTTC CASSLDRVFFYGYTF
TRBJ1-6 - TRBD1 TRBV27 TGTGCCAGCAGTCAATCCAGGGGGTTGTATAATTCACCCCTCCACTTT CASSQSRGLYNSPLHF
TRBJ2-5 - - TRBV29-1 TGCAGCGCTGGGGCCCCGCGCGTACACAGGGTCGTCGAGACCCAGTACTTC CSAGAPRVHRVVETQYF
TRBJ1-1 - - TRBV6-1 TGTGCCAGCAGTGACGGAGGGATTACCTACTTT CASSDGGITYF
TRBJ2-7 - - TRBV6-5 TGTGCCAGCAGCCTGTCGGCTAGCTACGAGCAGTACTTC CASSLSASYEQYF
TRBJ1-1 once TRBD1 TRBV30 TGTGCCTGGAGCCATTGGGGACAGGGGACTGAAGCTTTCTTT CAWSHWGQGTEAFF
TRBJ2-2 - - TRBV13 TGTGCCAGCAGCTTAGGGGGGGCGACCGGGGAGCTGTTTTTT CASSLGGATGELFF